This record looks at one TCR beta chain sequence and its context. Its antigen is still unknown. A TCRbeta library incorporating unique molecular identifiers was prepared. TCRdb passed the PCR reads through MiXCR, listing each CDR3 protein once. The sample records about 490,000 distinct CDR3 sequences, over 9.5% being singletons. The data were taken from a study of T-cell reconstitution after alpha-beta-depleted transplantation in children. CDR3 length: 17 residues. Germline CDR1 LGHNA, CDR2 YSLEER. Trimming removed 0 bases at V and 6 bases at J, with 18 bases between. Findings of the study overall: At the one-year point after transplant, T-cell counts and TCRbeta diversity were found to come mostly from T cells that had been newly produced. Some patients' high day-60 TCRbeta diversity was traced to surviving recipient T cells and thymic progenitors. The study reportedly traced alpha-beta T cells about two months after transplant to several hundred expanded graft clones.

The receptor was derived from a child aged 2 to 15 with inherited bone marrow failure, due to receive a stem cell transplant. The specimen comprised PBMCs, sampled before TCRalphabeta/CD19-depleted stem cell transplant. The genes are TRBV4-3 and TRBJ2-1; D might be TRBD2 (6 bases). The CDR3 spells CASSQDDFAGLTNEQFF. CDR3 in DNA: TGCGCCAGCAGCCAAGATGACTTTGCGGGACTTACCAATGAGCAGTTCTTC.